These 14 T cell receptor beta chains came from one sample sequenced in a study of identical twins. From the 5' RACE reads, TCRdb called clonotypes with MiXCR, one entry per CDR3 protein. The sample lists around 690,000 distinct CDR3 sequences, 21% occurring once. These records were also assigned to another study, of T cells expressing NK-cell markers.

Sequenced sample: PBMCs. These TCRs come from a woman younger than 30 in good health.

This clonotype was observed a handful of times. V usage is TRBV4-3 and J usage is TRBJ2-2; D may be TRBD1 or TRBD2 (5 bases each). Germline CDR1 is LGHNA and CDR2 is YSLEER. This CDR3 region has 17 residues. Trimming took 3 bases from V and 4 from J, leaving 18 bases between them. The CDR3, as DNA: TGCGCCAGCAGCCATACCCCGGGACGAAGAGGCACCGGGGAGCTGTTTTTT. Protein product: CASSHTPGRRGTGELFF.

This clonotype was seen only a few times. The rearrangement uses TRBV7-9 and TRBJ2-7; 7 bases line up with TRBD2. The CDR3 sequence is 17 residues long. Germline trimming cut 5 bases from V and 5 bases from J; bases unmatched to any gene: 18. The germline V gene has CDR1 SEHNR and CDR2 FQNEAQ (reference sequence). As DNA, the CDR3 is TGTGCCAGCAGCCTTTCGTTCTTTGGACTAGATCGCGACGAGCAGTACTTC. As protein: CASSLSFFGLDRDEQYF.

This clonotype was detected only a few times. This chain connects TRBV6-2 or TRBV6-3 to TRBJ2-7, with D perhaps matching TRBD2 (6 bases). CDR1 and CDR2 from the germline V gene are MNHEY and SVGEGT. Trimming took 6 bases from V and 3 from J, leaving 12 bases between them. The CDR3 runs to 13 residues. The CDR3 sequence is CASRLGTYYEQYF. CDR3 sequence (DNA): TGTGCCAGCAGACTTGGGACTTACTACGAGCAGTACTTC.

J is TRBJ1-2 and V is TRBV9, with D uncertain. The CDR3 totals 12 residues. The germline V and J ends were trimmed by 9 bases and 8 bases, with 17 bases remaining between them. Germline V gene lookup returns CDR1 SGDLS and CDR2 YYNGEE. Here the CDR3 DNA reads TGTGCCACCCGCGGGTGGGGTGACGGCTACACCTTC. This encodes CATRGWGDGYTF.

This clonotype was seen repeatedly, ten times or more. The gene calls are TRBV5-1 and TRBJ2-7; TRBD2 might be the D (6 bases). This CDR3 contains 13 residues. Trimming removed 6 bases from V and 0 bases from J, with 10 bases in between. The V gene's germline CDR1 is SGHRS and CDR2 YFSETQ. The CDR3 loop reads CASKEGSSYEQYF. DNA of the CDR3: TGCGCCAGCAAGGAGGGGAGCTCCTACGAGCAGTACTTC.

As for this clonotype: A read error may be the cause here, since a much bigger clone is one base away. The chain couples TRBV29-1 to TRBJ2-1; 7 nucleotides agree with TRBD2. The CDR3 has 14 residues. CDR1 is SQVTM and CDR2 is ANQGSEA in the germline V gene. This CDR3 reads CSGGRAGEYNEQLF. The CDR3 DNA reads as TGCAGCGGTGGTAGGGCGGGGGAGTACAATGAGCAGCTCTTC.

The CDR3 region has the DNA TGTGCCAGCAGTTACTCGTTTCAAGAGGGCTACGAGCAGTACTTC. It codes for CASSYSFQEGYEQYF. The gene calls are TRBV6-5 and TRBJ2-7; tentatively, D is TRBD2 (5 bases). Germline-derived CDR1 and CDR2 are MNHEY and SVGAGI. The CDR3 consists of 15 residues. Deletions cut 0 bases from V and 3 bases from J, with 12 bases between.

This clonotype showed up just a few times. The chain couples TRBV5-1 to TRBJ2-7; 7 bases map to TRBD1. Germline trimming cut 4 bases from V and 5 bases from J; bases unmatched to any gene: 9. CDR1 is SGHRS and CDR2 is YFSETQ in the germline V gene. This CDR3 comprises 14 residues. The CDR3 DNA reads as TGCGCCAGCAGCGTCCGGGACAGTCAGGACGAGCAGTACTTC. It specifies CASSVRDSQDEQYF.

This clonotype was seen repeatedly, ten times or more. The chain couples TRBV29-1 to TRBJ2-7; the D gene is possibly TRBD1 (6 bases). The CDR3 runs 12 residues. Germline V gives CDR1 SQVTM, CDR2 ANQGSEA. Trimming removed 7 bases from V and 2 bases from J, with 12 bases in between. DNA for the CDR3: TGCAGCGCCGGAGGACAGACCTACGAGCAGTACTTC. Amino acid sequence: CSAGGQTYEQYF.

This clonotype was counted many times. The chain uses TRBV20-1 and TRBJ2-1; D gene uncertain. The germline V gene encodes CDR1 DFQATT and CDR2 SNEGSKA (reference sequence). The CDR3 extends over 14 amino acids. Trimming left V 5 bases short and J 3 bases short, with 14 bases between. The CDR3 spells CSAPQRLNYNEQFF. The CDR3 coding sequence is TGCAGTGCTCCCCAACGCCTAAACTACAATGAGCAGTTCTTC.

This clonotype was seen more than once but under ten times. The gene calls are TRBV5-1 and TRBJ2-5; D possibly corresponds to TRBD2 (7 bases). Trimming cost V 3 bases and J 4 bases, with 16 bases left between them. From germline, CDR1 is SGHRS and CDR2 YFSETQ. CDR3 size: 15 residues. The DNA of the CDR3 is TGCGCCAGCAGCTCCGAGGGGGGGATCAGAGAGACCCAGTACTTC. Protein: CASSSEGGIRETQYF.

This chain uses TRBV13 with TRBJ2-7, with TRBD2 matching over 11 bases. Trimming at V came to 0 bases and at J to 3 bases, leaving 4 bases not matched to a gene. Germline V gene sequence: CDR1 PRHDT, CDR2 FYEKMQ (reference sequence). The CDR3 extends over 16 amino acids. The CDR3 loop reads CASSLGGLAGDYEQYF. The CDR3 DNA sequence: TGTGCCAGCAGCTTAGGAGGACTAGCGGGTGACTACGAGCAGTACTTC. The entire variable domain, with the rest obtained from reference TRBV13 and TRBJ2-7, is as follows: AAGVIQSPRHLIKEKRETATLKCYPIPRHDTVYWYQQGPGQDPQFLISFYEKMQSDKGSIPDRFSAQQFSDYHSELNMSSLELGDSALYFCASSLGGLAGDYEQYFGPGTRLTVT.

The chain recombines TRBV5-1 with TRBJ2-3; TRBD2 matches at 11 bases. The CDR3 covers 16 residues. Trimming cost V 1 base and J 5 bases; bases outside gene matches: 6. Germline CDR1 SGHRS, CDR2 YFSETQ. The CDR3, as DNA: TGCGCCAGCAGCTTGTTTAGCGGGAGGGCCGAAGATACGCAGTATTTT. Its protein product is CASSLFSGRAEDTQYF.

This clonotype came up once. V usage is TRBV20-1 and J usage is TRBJ2-2, with D unclear. The CDR3 has 12 residues. Germline lookup yields CDR1 DFQATT and CDR2 SNEGSKA (reference sequence). V lost 3 bases to trimming and J lost 6 bases, with 8 bases between them. The CDR3 here is CSARFWAGELFF. In nucleotides, the CDR3 is TGCAGTGCTAGGTTTTGGGCCGGGGAGCTGTTTTTT.